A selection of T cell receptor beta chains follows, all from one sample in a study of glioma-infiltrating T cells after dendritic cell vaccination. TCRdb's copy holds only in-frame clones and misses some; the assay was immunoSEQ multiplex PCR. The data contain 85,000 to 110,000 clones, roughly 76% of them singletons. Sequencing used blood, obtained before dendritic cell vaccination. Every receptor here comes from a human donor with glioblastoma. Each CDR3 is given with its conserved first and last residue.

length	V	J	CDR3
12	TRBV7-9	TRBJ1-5	CASSLPNQPQHF
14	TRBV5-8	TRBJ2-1	CASSRLLGGDEQFF
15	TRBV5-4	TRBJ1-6	CASSLEQGIGSPLHF
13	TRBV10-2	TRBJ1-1	CASSESSEGEAFF
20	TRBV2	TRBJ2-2	CASRGTGTGGVRGSTGELFF
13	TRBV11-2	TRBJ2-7	CASSLDTRDEQYF
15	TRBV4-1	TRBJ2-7	CASSQGQGSSYEQYF
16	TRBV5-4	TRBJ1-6	CASSPEGVSYNSPLHF
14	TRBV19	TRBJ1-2	CASTDQTFNYGYTF
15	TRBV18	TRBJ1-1	CASSPGQGLNTEAFF
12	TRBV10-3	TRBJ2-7	CAIRRTSNEQYF
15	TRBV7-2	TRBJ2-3	CASSRLAGDTDTQYF
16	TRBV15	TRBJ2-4	CATSMGLAGGLNIQYF
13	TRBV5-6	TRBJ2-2	CASEGANTGELFF
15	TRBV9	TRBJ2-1	CASSPSARGGNEQFF
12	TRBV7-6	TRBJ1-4	CASSLINEKLFF
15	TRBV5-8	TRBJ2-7	CASSHRDRRTYEQYF
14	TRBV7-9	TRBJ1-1	CASSPFSVNTEAFF
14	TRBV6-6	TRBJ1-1	CASSYSGQETEAFF
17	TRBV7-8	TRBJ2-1	CASSPRVGQGTYNEQFF
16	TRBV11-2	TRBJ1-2	CASSGRTDRPNYGYTF
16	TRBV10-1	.	CASSGRTSGGGHEQYF
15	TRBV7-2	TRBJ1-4	CASRQPGTGGEKLFF
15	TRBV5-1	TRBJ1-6	CASSLESGFDSPLHF
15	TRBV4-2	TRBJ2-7	CASSQDLDSSLEQYF
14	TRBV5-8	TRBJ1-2	CASSSHKGEYGYTF
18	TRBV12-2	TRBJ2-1	CASRHIPTGTGFYNEQFF
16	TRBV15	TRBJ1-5	CATSRDQGFGGQPQHF
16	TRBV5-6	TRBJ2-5	CASSLLTGNYQETQYF
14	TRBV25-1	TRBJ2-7	CASSGRPGTFEQYF
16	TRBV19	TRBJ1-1	CASSSRRDSLGTEAFF
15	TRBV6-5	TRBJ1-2	CASSVYREPNYGYTF
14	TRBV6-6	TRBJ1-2	CASSYSTGGRASTF
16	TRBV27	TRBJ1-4	CASSKLGTGGSEKLFF
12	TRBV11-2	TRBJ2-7	CASTRLAAEQYF
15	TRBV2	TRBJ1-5	CASREDRGAVQPQHF
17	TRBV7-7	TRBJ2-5	CASSLLLAGAHQETQYF
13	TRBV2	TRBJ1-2	CASSEDRVHGYTF
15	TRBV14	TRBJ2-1	CASSRGRASGNEQFF
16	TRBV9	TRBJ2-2	CASSVVGRPDSGELFF
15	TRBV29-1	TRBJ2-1	CSVEKGLTGYNEQFF
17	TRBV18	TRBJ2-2	CASSPVPQGANTGELFF
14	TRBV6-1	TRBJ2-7	CASSDRTGYYEQYF
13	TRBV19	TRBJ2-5	CASSISDSLSQYF
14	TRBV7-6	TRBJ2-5	CASIGQGLQETQYF
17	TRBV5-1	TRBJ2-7	CASSLSSQGPSSYEQYF
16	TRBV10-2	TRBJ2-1	CASSGTSGGDSNEQFF
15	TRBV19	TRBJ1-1	CASSTGTGAFTEAFF
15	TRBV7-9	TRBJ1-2	CASSLRDREPGGYTF
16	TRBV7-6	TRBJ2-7	CASSSWFDSGGYEQYF
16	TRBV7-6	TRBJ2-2	CASSSIRGTNTGELFF
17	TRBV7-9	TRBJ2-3	CASSSDLAGATLDTQYF
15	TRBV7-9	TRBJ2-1	CASSLGLSSYNEQFF
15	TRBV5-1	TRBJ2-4	CASSLGQAQPTGQYF
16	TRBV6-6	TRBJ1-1	CASSPPRQGKNTEAFF